The rows below give T cell receptor beta chains drawn from one sample of a study of T cell responses to AZD1222 COVID-19 vaccine. Sequencing was performed with immunoSEQ multiplex PCR; in TCRdb, only in-frame clones are kept and a portion is missing. The data contain under 95,000 clones, around nine tenths of them singletons. The material sequenced was peripheral blood, taken 28 days after the second AZD1222 dose. These receptors were obtained from an adult who received the AZD1222 COVID-19 vaccine. CDR3s leave out the opening cysteine and the closing phenylalanine or tryptophan. A D gene is named only where the DNA matches it firmly.

D,J,V,CDR3
-,TRBJ1-2,TRBV7-2,ASDGGGLYGYT
-,TRBJ2-5,TRBV7-9,ASSLVVQGRGETQY
TRBD1,TRBJ1-2,TRBV5-1,ASSFGTAANYGYT
-,TRBJ2-3,TRBV10-3,AISGQYTDTQY
TRBD2,TRBJ2-5,TRBV11-3,ASSSKGAGQETQY
TRBD2,TRBJ2-3,TRBV29-1,SVGLAVRTDTQY
-,TRBJ1-1,TRBV7-9,ASSFQVEAF
TRBD1,TRBJ1-2,TRBV6-5,ASSPQGGRDYGYT
-,TRBJ1-6,TRBV6-5,ASSFTNRVNSPLH
TRBD1,TRBJ1-6,TRBV2,ATWTGSSSYNSPLH
-,TRBJ2-2,TRBV28,ATRRSGAGGELF
-,TRBJ2-7,TRBV7-9,ASSTDRDFYPYEQY
TRBD1,TRBJ1-2,TRBV3-1/TRBV3-2,ASSPWTGGGYGYT
-,TRBJ1-3,TRBV5-4,ASSLGGARGNTIY
-,TRBJ2-7,TRBV5-6,ASSFRLTGYYEQY
-,TRBJ2-7,TRBV11-2,ASSLPGRSDYEQY
-,TRBJ1-2,TRBV27,ASAPLLPNYGYT
TRBD2,TRBJ2-2,TRBV5-1,ASSSPYGTSGGENTGELF
-,TRBJ1-3,TRBV5-4,ASSFGSGNTIY
-,TRBJ2-1,TRBV4-2,ASSQDLVGALYNEQF
-,TRBJ1-2,TRBV19,ASSINWQPNYGYT
-,TRBJ2-3,TRBV2,ASSERAGPFTDTQY
-,TRBJ1-1,TRBV27,ASSFNRATEAF
TRBD1,TRBJ1-3,TRBV6-2/TRBV6-3,ASSYLRQGSGNTIY
-,TRBJ1-1,TRBV2,ASSEIQGTEAF
TRBD1,TRBJ2-2,TRBV7-3,ASSSGRDRGLNIGELF
-,TRBJ1-3,TRBV27,ASSPNVASGNTIY
TRBD1,TRBJ2-7,TRBV7-6,ASSQNLPGQGGHEQY
-,TRBJ1-3,TRBV25-1,ASSEKGSGNTIY
TRBD2,TRBJ2-5,TRBV7-2,ASTPGVGSGGRGETQY
-,TRBJ2-1,TRBV15,ATESEGRDEQF
TRBD1,TRBJ1-4,TRBV3-1/TRBV3-2,ASSPHETGGLEKLF
-,TRBJ2-3,TRBV19,ASSIHGGTDTQY
TRBD1,TRBJ1-6,TRBV28,ASRPSDRVNSPLH